The entry below gives a single TCR beta chain sequence along with its context. Profiling relied on immunoSEQ multiplex PCR, and the TCRdb table lists in-frame clones only, not all of them. This table has hundreds of thousands of clones, 80% to 95% appearing once. These data belong to a study of Ad26.COV2.S vaccination and SARS-CoV-2 variants. Study context: In the COV1001 trial, the donor was in the Ad26.COV2.S arm.

Stated treatment: some 20 received Ad26.COV2.S at low or high dose, single or two shots; roughly five received placebo; per-sample allocation not given. Day 63 following the first vaccine or placebo injection was when the samples were taken. The origin of this receptor is a person between 18 and 65 years old who received the Ad26.COV2.S COVID-19 vaccine or a placebo. Sequences were derived from peripheral blood, sampled in a trial of Ad26.COV2.S vaccine versus placebo.

The CDR3 region is CASSPPGQGRTEAFF. In nucleotides, the CDR3 is TGTGCCAGCAGTCCCCCCGGACAGGGACGGACTGAAGCTTTCTTT. The V gene is TRBV28, the J gene TRBJ1-1; 8 positions match TRBD1. CDR3 size: 15 residues. In germline, CDR1 is MDHEN, CDR2 SYDVKM. V was clipped by 5 bases and J by 5 bases; unmatched bases: 10.